These 21 T cell receptor beta chains came from one sample sequenced in a study of T cells in Graves' hyperthyroidism and ophthalmopathy. Template material for amplifying TCR beta CDR3 regions consisted of RNA transcripts. Initially, a first-round RT-PCR of the TCR CDR3 employed the HTBI primer set. In TCRdb, the multiplex PCR reads were re-called with MiXCR into one record per CDR3 protein. Of fewer than 550,000 distinct CDR3 sequences in the sample, roughly a quarter were seen once. Sequenced sample: blood. The origin of the receptors is a woman aged 25 to 39 with Graves' ophthalmopathy.

This clonotype was picked up many times. CDR3 loop: CASSLVSIGTGSQPQHF. The CDR3 nucleotides are TGTGCCAGCAGCTTAGTTAGCATCGGGACAGGGAGTCAGCCCCAGCATTTT. The chain links TRBV7-8 to TRBJ1-5; TRBD1 matches at 9 bases. Germline assignment: CDR1 SGHVS and CDR2 FQNEAQ. This CDR3 region has 17 residues. V was pared by 1 base and J by 6 bases, with 10 bases of the junction left unmatched. Full variable domain (outside the CDR3, taken from reference TRBV7-8 and TRBJ1-5): GAGVSQSPRYKVAKRGQDVALRCDPISGHVSLFWYQQALGQGPEFLTYFQNEAQLDKSGLPSDRFFAERPEGSVSTLKIQRTQQEDSAVYLCASSLVSIGTGSQPQHFGDGTRLSIL.

With regard to this clonotype: This sequence may be a read error, since a much larger clone differs from it by one base. J is TRBJ1-3 and V is TRBV7-2; D is ambiguous. From germline, CDR1 is SGHTA and CDR2 FQGNSA. The CDR3 sequence is 15 residues long. V lost 7 bases, J lost 4 bases, and 17 bases lay in between. CDR3 residues: CASNPLALEGNTIYF. The DNA of the CDR3 is TGTGCCAGCAACCCACTCGCCCTGGAGGGAAACACCATATATTTT.

This clonotype appeared many times. The V call is TRBV7-2, the J call TRBJ2-7; 11 nucleotides align to TRBD2. The germline V gene encodes CDR1 SGHTA and CDR2 FQGNSA. Trimming cost V 6 bases and J 4 bases; bases outside gene matches: 8. The CDR3 extends over 15 amino acids. This CDR3 reads CASRPTSGGPYEQYF. CDR3 bases: TGTGCCAGCAGGCCTACTAGCGGGGGACCGTACGAGCAGTACTTC.

The chain combines TRBV6-1 with TRBJ2-5; a weak D match, TRBD1 (6 bases). Trimming took off 7 bases at V and 2 bases at J, with 23 bases between the two ends. Germline V CDR1 and CDR2: MNHNS, SASEGT. CDR3 size: 17 residues. This CDR3 is CASTPLADSLSQETQYF. DNA of the CDR3: TGTGCCAGCACCCCCCTCGCGGACAGTCTTTCTCAAGAGACCCAGTACTTC.

J is TRBJ1-1 and V is TRBV30; D is unclear. The length of the CDR3 is 12 residues. Germline-derived CDR1 and CDR2 are GTSNPN and SVGIG (reference sequence). The V gene lost 3 bases and the J gene lost 2 bases, with 7 bases spanning the gap. CDR3 coding DNA: TGTGCCTGGAGGGGGTTTAACACTGAAGCTTTCTTT. Translating gives CAWRGFNTEAFF.

This CDR3 reads CASSEFTGALRTEAFF. The CDR3 DNA follows: TGTGCCAGCAGTGAATTCACGGGGGCGCTAAGAACTGAAGCTTTCTTT. The chain has TRBV25-1 and TRBJ1-1; possibly TRBD1 for D (6 bases). V was shortened by 1 base and J by 5 bases, with 17 bases between the two germline ends. In germline, CDR1 is MGHDK, CDR2 SYGVNS. The CDR3 runs 16 residues.

Of note for this clonotype: With a much larger clone just one base away, this may be a read error. The chain couples TRBV29-1 to TRBJ2-7; 7 bases agree with TRBD1. Looked up from germline, CDR1 is SQVTM and CDR2 is ANQGSEA. CDR3 length: 13 amino acids. The V gene end was trimmed by 8 bases and the J gene end by 6 bases; junction bases not matched to a gene: 13. The CDR3 DNA reads TGCAGCCTCCGGGACAGCGAGACCTGCGAGCAGTACTTC. Amino acid sequence: CSLRDSETCEQYF.

Only a few counts were recorded for this clonotype. The rearrangement uses TRBV7-3 and TRBJ2-5, with 11 bases identical to TRBD2. V lost 6 bases to trimming and J lost 4 bases; unmatched junction nucleotides: 10. Looked up from germline, CDR1 is SGHTA and CDR2 is FQGTGA. The CDR3 is made up of 16 amino acids. The CDR3 region has the DNA TGTGCCAGCAGTTTTAGCGGGGGGGCTTCAATAGAGACCCAGTACTTC. Translated, it gives CASSFSGGASIETQYF.

At least ten counts were recorded for this clonotype. The V and J genes are TRBV7-3 and TRBJ1-1; 9 bases map to TRBD1. In germline, CDR1 is SGHTA, CDR2 FQGTGA. Trimming at V came to 4 bases and at J to 3 bases, leaving 9 bases not matched to a gene. The CDR3 has 16 residues. CDR3 coding DNA: TGTGCCAGCAGCTCAACAGGGGGCGCCGGGGACACTGAAGCTTTCTTT. As protein: CASSSTGGAGDTEAFF.

This clonotype came up many times. The chain is built from TRBV30 and TRBJ2-2; D gene unclear. The CDR3 runs to 10 residues. From germline, CDR1 is GTSNPN and CDR2 SVGIG (reference sequence). Trimming took off 5 bases at V and 5 bases at J, with 3 bases between the two ends. CDR3 sequence (DNA): TGTGCCTGGGGTACCGGGGAGCTGTTTTTT. Its protein is CAWGTGELFF.

The chain is built from TRBV12-3 or TRBV12-4 and TRBJ1-1; D is undetermined. Trimming cost V 9 bases and J 0 bases, with 14 bases left between them. This CDR3 spans 14 amino acids. Written as DNA, the CDR3 is TGTGCCAGTAACTTGGGAGCATTGAACACTGAAGCTTTCTTT. It yields the protein CASNLGALNTEAFF.

The chain couples TRBV20-1 to TRBJ1-5; D gene ambiguous. The CDR3 has 14 amino acids. From germline, CDR1 is DFQATT and CDR2 SNEGSKA (reference sequence). V was pared by 5 bases and J by 0 bases, with 11 bases between. The CDR3 spells CSAPGSYSNQPQHF. The CDR3 nucleotides read TGCAGTGCTCCCGGAAGTTATAGCAATCAGCCCCAGCATTTT.

This clonotype was seen repeatedly, ten times or more. The V and J genes are TRBV5-6 and TRBJ1-3; D gene ambiguous. CDR3 size: 16 residues. V was clipped by 0 bases and J by 8 bases, with 18 bases between them. The germline CDR1 and CDR2 sequences are SGHDT and YYEEEE. CDR3 DNA: TGTGCCAGCAGCTTGGCTGCCTCGGGCGTGGGCCACACCATATATTTT. Translation gives CASSLAASGVGHTIYF.

In its sample, this clonotype was seen many times. V usage is TRBV18 and J usage is TRBJ2-5; D is unclear. V was pared by 0 bases and J by 2 bases, with 7 bases between. Germline assignment: CDR1 KGHSH and CDR2 LQKENI. The CDR3 loop spans 14 amino acids. The CDR3 DNA is TGTGCCAGCTCACCACCGGGTACGCAAGAGACCCAGTACTTC. It specifies CASSPPGTQETQYF.

This clonotype turned up a few times. The V call is TRBV18, the J call TRBJ1-1, with D possibly matching TRBD1 (5 bases). The CDR3 contains 12 residues. Germline V CDR1 and CDR2: KGHSH, LQKENI. Between the trimmed V and J ends, which lost 9 bases and 1 base, there was a span of 9 bases. The CDR3 protein is CASPGPNTEAFF. The CDR3 region has the DNA TGTGCCAGTCCAGGGCCGAACACTGAAGCTTTCTTT.

Ten or more counts support this clonotype. The chain links TRBV6-2 or TRBV6-3 to TRBJ2-6; D may match TRBD1 or TRBD2 (5 bases each). The CDR3 length is 15 residues. V lost 6 bases to trimming and J lost 4 bases, with 13 bases between them. Germline V gene sequence: CDR1 MNHEY, CDR2 SVGEGT. CDR3 nucleotide sequence: TGTGCCAGCAGGCGAGGGGTTACCGGGGCCAACGTCCTGACTTTC. It is translated as CASRRGVTGANVLTF.

This clonotype was found many times. The rearrangement uses TRBV12-3 or TRBV12-4 and TRBJ1-2, with unresolved D. CDR3 size: 14 residues. The V gene lost 8 bases and the J gene lost 2 bases, with 15 bases spanning the gap. CDR3 residues: CASSRSGLNYGYTF. The CDR3 region has the DNA TGTGCCAGCTCGAGGAGCGGGCTGAACTATGGCTACACCTTC.

This clonotype showed up many times. This chain connects TRBV7-3 to TRBJ1-5; no definite D call. Trimming stripped 5 bases from V and 0 bases from J, with 14 bases between. CDR1 SGHTA and CDR2 FQGTGA come from the germline V gene. This CDR3 region has 16 residues. CDR3 protein: CASSTPTVPSNQPQHF. The CDR3 nucleotides are TGTGCCAGCAGCACTCCGACGGTCCCTAGCAATCAGCCCCAGCATTTT.

This clonotype was counted at least ten times. This chain links TRBV12-3 or TRBV12-4 with TRBJ2-5; D possibly matches TRBD1 or TRBD2 (5 bases each). V was pared by 8 bases and J by 4 bases, with 26 bases between. The CDR3 covers 17 residues. This CDR3 is CASQGPLGTNRGETQYF. The CDR3 nucleotides read TGTGCCAGCCAAGGACCCCTCGGGACCAACCGAGGAGAGACCCAGTACTTC.

Ten or more counts support this clonotype. The J gene is TRBJ1-1, the V gene TRBV11-1; D might be TRBD1 (6 bases). This CDR3 spans 16 amino acids. CDR1 SGHAT and CDR2 FQDESV come from the germline V gene (reference sequence). The germline V and J ends were trimmed by 5 bases and 1 base, with 17 bases remaining between them. The CDR3 nucleotides are TGTGCCAGCAGCGTGACAGCATTACAGGGGAACACTGAAGCTTTCTTT. Translation gives CASSVTALQGNTEAFF.

The J gene is TRBJ2-7, the V gene TRBV12-3 or TRBV12-4, with TRBD1 matching over 7 bases. The CDR3 is made up of 13 amino acids. The V segment lost 7 bases and the J segment 6 bases; nucleotides outside the gene matches: 9. CDR3 protein: CASTLTGTGEQYF. CDR3 in DNA: TGTGCCAGCACCTTGACAGGGACGGGCGAGCAGTACTTC.